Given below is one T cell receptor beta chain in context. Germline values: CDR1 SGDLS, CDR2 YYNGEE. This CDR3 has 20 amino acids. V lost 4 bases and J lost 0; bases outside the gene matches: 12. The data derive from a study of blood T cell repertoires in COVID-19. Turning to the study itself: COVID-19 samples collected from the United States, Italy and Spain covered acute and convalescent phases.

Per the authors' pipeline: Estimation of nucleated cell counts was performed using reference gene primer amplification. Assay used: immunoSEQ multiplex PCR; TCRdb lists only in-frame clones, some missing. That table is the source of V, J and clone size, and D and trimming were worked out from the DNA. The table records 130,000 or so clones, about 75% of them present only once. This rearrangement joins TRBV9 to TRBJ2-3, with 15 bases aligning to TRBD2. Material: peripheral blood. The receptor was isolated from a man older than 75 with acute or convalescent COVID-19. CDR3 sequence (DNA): TGTGCCAGCAGCACCCGGGGACTAGCGGGGGGAAGTCCTAGCACAGATACGCAGTATTTT. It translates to CASSTRGLAGGSPSTDTQYF.